This TCR beta chain comes out of a study of cytomegalovirus exposure and HLA in healthy donors (dated by TCRdb to about 2017). Study-level background: An earlier analysis of fewer than 750 of the donors reported approximately 260 Gb of sequence data and 95 million to 130 million unique TCR beta sequences obtained from around 170 million T cells. An early release that covered approximately 600 HLA-typed donors contained approximately 300 gigabases of sequencing data and 70 million to 100 million unique TCR sequences. The genetic ancestry cluster associated with self-reported Caucasian donors included 81% of the roughly 400 genotyped donors. The study aimed to test whether signatures of past pathogen exposure could be identified by cataloging public T cell receptors. Using immunosequencing, the study profiled T cell repertoires from about 620 subjects and related those repertoires to cytomegalovirus serostatus. Along with the roughly 610-subject first cohort, a separate validation cohort of over a hundred different subjects was used. The study combined high-throughput TCR immunosequencing, statistical association of individual TCRs with disease status, and machine learning to predict cytomegalovirus infection status. A later analysis re-analyzed previously published TCR beta repertoires from hundreds of donors and added high-resolution HLA genotyping to study TCR occurrence patterns. Rather than using new phenotypic data, the later analysis identified candidate immune exposures from TCR beta sequences and from how often those sequences occurred across donors. An earlier analysis of some 500 of the donors used high-throughput TCR beta sequencing to judge whether each TCR beta V gene segment behaved as functional or pseudogenic. Alongside the repertoire data, information on donor age, sex, ethnicity and CMV serostatus was compiled. A later genetic analysis took genome-wide SNP genotypes for 398 of the 666 donors and used that subset as a discovery cohort. All discovery cohort repertoires had been generated on a single sequencing platform. Class I and class II HLA loci were covered by the typing at four-digit resolution. The number of typed donors differed by locus: about 629-630 for A, B, C, DRB1 and DQB1; some 540 for DQA1; around 610 for DPA1; and 450 to 480 for DPB1. Roughly five DR-DQ haplotypes were handled as single units for association and clustering, since linkage in the cohort was strong. On average, around 240,000 unique TCR beta nucleotide sequences were sequenced per donor among 350 to 400 genotyped donors of the cohort, with 15% to 20% of those sequences being non-productive. The paper's findings and limits, for the study overall: Cytomegalovirus status was reported to be diagnosed by the classifier with high specificity and sensitivity in both the original and validation cohorts. Because counts were too low, roughly 16 rarely observed V segments, including chromosome 9 orphons, were left out of the earlier analysis of a few hundred of the donors. In a later analysis, HLA-associated TCR beta chains showed more clonal expansion and lower generation probabilities than non-associated chains that were equally common. A further reported finding was that TCR beta sequences accurately predicted the HLA-A and HLA-B alleles for most subjects in the first cohort. While some public TCRs were present in many individuals, most TCR sequences turned up only very rarely across donors. HLA typing was unavailable for some donors at each locus, so association tests used only the typed subset. The 87-base-pair reads could not distinguish some IMGT-functional V segments, including TRBV6-2 and TRBV6-3, so those segments were excluded. The sequencing pipeline was judged likely to have produced a cluster of highly shared sequence variants as a technical artifact. The authors suggested that the approach could potentially be extended to other disease states and immunological phenotypes. In an earlier analysis of some 500 of the donors, most TCR beta V segments were observed in productive rearrangements about 87% or about 30% of the time, broadly matching IMGT annotations. V-gene and J-gene trimming of TCR beta chains was associated with a missense DCLRE1C variant in a later genetic analysis, and the association was replicated in an independent cohort. In vitro tests confirmed that a few of the cytomegalovirus-associated TCR beta chains recognize cytomegalovirus antigens. CMV serostatus was the only immune exposure information available for the cohort. Strong co-occurrence of HLA alleles, especially DR and DQ, made assigning TCR associations to individual alleles difficult. According to a later analysis, most CMV-associated TCR beta chains appeared to be HLA-restricted, and the HLA associations seemed to be driven largely by CMV exposure. In a later analysis, TCR association rates were found to vary across HLA loci, with the most associated TCRs seen for DRB1 alleles and the fewest for HLA-C alleles. Correlated functional status among segregating V segments might be attributable to linkage disequilibrium, but an unknown experimental factor could not be ruled out. The study listed 150 to 200 TCR beta chains as associated with cytomegalovirus. In a later analysis, several top co-occurrence clusters were reported to appear linked to parvovirus B19, influenza, CMV and Epstein-Barr virus. A later genetic analysis reported fewer N-insertions in productive TCRs among donors in an Asian-associated ancestry cluster than the roughly 620-donor mean. Only TCR beta chains were sequenced in this cohort, and the absence of alpha or paired-chain data limited detectable features. Presence/absence analyses assumed roughly uniform sequencing depth across donors, an assumption that may not hold. A later analysis associated some 17,000 TCR beta sequences with specific HLA alleles at a false discovery rate of 0.05.

The cohort comprised some 730 healthy bone marrow donors. Cohort members were all nominally healthy when sampled, although unrecorded immune exposures were likely present. Of the 700 or so cohort members, around 310 had a positive CMV serostatus and about 350 had a negative one, while no CMV serostatus was recorded for the donor. A peripheral blood sample was provided by each donor, and peripheral blood mononuclear cells were used for TCR beta sequencing. Genomic DNA was extracted from the blood cell samples with the Qiagen DNeasy Blood Extraction Kit. On this clone itself: Its binding antigen is unknown. No clone much larger than this one lies a single base away; base qualities are absent.

Spanning cysteine to phenylalanine, the CDR3 consists of 15 amino acids. Just CDR3 DNA is preserved here, 45 bases in frame from base 1. Sequences LNHDA (CDR1) and SQIVND (CDR2) are obtained from the germline V gene (reference sequence). Clipping removes 4 bases from V and 2 bases from J, with 4 as the unmatched junction base count. The library was prepared using the immunoSEQ multiplex PCR assay. For the multiplex PCR, a mixture combining 60 forward primers for TCR Vbeta segments and 13 reverse primers for TCR Jbeta segments was used. A multiplex PCR assay on genomic DNA amplified the CDR3 region of rearranged TCR beta genes. The amplified TCR beta libraries were sequenced on the Illumina HiSeq System as 87-base-pair reads. Under the source paper's analysis protocol: In a later analysis, 80 million or so unique TCR beta chains were counted across the roughly 670 repertoires, and approximately 11 million of these chains were shared by at least two donors. To remove PCR and sequencing errors, raw reads were error-corrected and collapsed into unique sequences using a nearest-neighbor algorithm that merged closely related sequences. To assign V, D and J gene segments, CDR3 sequences were aligned to IMGT reference sequences. For a sequence to be retained, at least a six-nucleotide match to both a V gene segment and a J gene segment was required. Rearrangements were called productive when the CDR3 lacked stop codons and stayed in frame with V and J; all others were non-productive. CDR3 was defined according to IMGT convention as the region running from the second conserved V-encoded cysteine to the conserved J-encoded phenylalanine. The earlier analysis of 500 to 650 of the donors excluded any sequence lacking an unambiguous match to a single V gene segment. In an earlier analysis of about 590 of the donors, a V segment was called functional when productive rearrangements were above 56.7%, and segregating when the standard deviation between donors exceeded 5%. A statistical classification framework was built to diagnose cytomegalovirus status from the catalog of TCR beta chain sequences. In a later analysis, TCR nucleotide sequences were compared against IMGT/GENE-DB human TR gene sequences so that V and J genes could be assigned. The TCRdist pipeline was used in a later analysis to assign CDR3 sequences and most-parsimonious VDJ recombination scenarios. In a later analysis, every TCR beta chain was defined by the combination of its CDR3 amino acid sequence and its V-gene family, and reads without a unique V-gene family were dropped. In a later analysis, 450 to 600 highly shared, low-generation-probability nucleotide sequences were removed to address suspected cross-contamination and a sequencing artifact. For each public chain, a later analysis derived a clonal expansion index from normalized ranks of inferred template counts within each repertoire. In a later analysis, generation probabilities were computed with a VDJ recombination model fitted to out-of-frame rearrangements, and the resulting probabilities were checked against IGoR. A later analysis scored TCR-TCR, TCR-HLA and TCR-CMV co-occurrence with hypergeometric tests, applying a repertoire-size bias correction to TCR pairs. In a later analysis, false discovery rates were estimated by permuting HLA or CMV assignments 20 times. In a later analysis, co-occurring TCRs were grouped using DBSCAN, and TCRdist sequence similarity was added for clustering within HLA-allele-positive subsets. For co-occurrence clustering, repertoires with fewer than 30,000 or more than 120,000 public chains were excluded, along with several repertoires with anomalous nucleotide sharing. This is the immuneACCESS table as TCRdb keeps it, with only in-frame sequences that have V and J called. A part of the clones is gone; compared with another copy, unresolved V genes explain less than half, and the rest is unexplained. That table is the source of V, J and clone size, and D and trimming were worked out from the DNA. The sample yields about 160,000 clones; around 85% were counted once. The top ten hold roughly 1.9% of the sample.

Sample: PBMCs. The receptor was isolated from a human donor in good health. The sequence links TRBV19 to TRBJ1-2; TRBD1 aligns with 10 central bases. The CDR3 region has the sequence CASSTRTGGNYGYTF. At the DNA level, the sequence is TGTGCCAGTAGTACGCGGACAGGGGGAAACTATGGCTACACCTTC.